This record covers a single T cell receptor beta chain. TCRdb's table, derived via immunoSEQ multiplex PCR, lists solely in-frame clones and lacks some. The sample holds tens of thousands of clones, over 75% seen once. CDR1 and CDR2 (germline): LNHDA, SQIVND (reference sequence). The CDR3 spans 15 residues. The germline V and J ends were trimmed by 3 bases and 5 bases, with 14 bases remaining between them. The source of the sample is a study of OX40 agonist ivuxolimab in advanced cancers. Study information: Patients with hepatocellular carcinoma, melanoma, renal cell or head and neck cancer made up the dose-escalation patients.

The clonotype comes from an adult with an advanced solid tumor such as melanoma, head and neck, liver or kidney cancer. The specimen was CD4+ or CD8+ T cells sorted from blood, collected in a trial of the OX40 agonist ivuxolimab. V gene TRBV19 combines with J gene TRBJ2-1; D may correspond to TRBD1 or TRBD2 (5 bases each). The CDR3 is CASSMFETADNEQFF. The CDR3 bases are TGTGCCAGTAGTATGTTTGAGACAGCGGACAATGAGCAGTTCTTC. Variable domain in full (rest from reference TRBV19 and TRBJ2-1): DGGITQSPKYLFRKEGQNVTLSCEQNLNHDAMYWYRQDPGQGLRLIYYSQIVNDFQKGDIAEGYSVSREKKESFPLTVTSAQKNPTAFYLCASSMFETADNEQFFGPGTRLTVL.